What follows are 21 T cell receptor beta chains derived from one specimen sequenced in a study of cytotoxic CD8 clonotypes in ibrutinib-treated CLL. Sequenced by immunoSEQ multiplex PCR; TCRdb stores in-frame clones only, minus some. The table records roughly 58,000 clones, about 54% of them present only once. The sample here was PBMCs, taken at disease progression, from a patient treated with ibrutinib. These receptors were obtained from a human donor with chronic lymphocytic leukemia.

DNA for the CDR3: TGTGCCAGTAGCTCTCCGGCAGGGTTAAGGTACGAGCAGTACTTC. Residues: CASSSPAGLRYEQYF. This chain uses TRBV19 with TRBJ2-7; D is possibly TRBD1 (5 bases). Germline CDR1 and CDR2: LNHDA and SQIVND (reference sequence). This CDR3 region has 15 residues. Trimming cost V 6 bases and J 4 bases, with 19 bases left between them.

This chain links TRBV27 with TRBJ2-6; 10 bases match TRBD1. The CDR3 length is 20 residues. Germline loops: CDR1 MNHEY, CDR2 SMNVEV (reference sequence). V shed 9 bases and J 0 bases; nucleotides not matched to a gene: 17. CDR3 loop: CARLRDRGFWGSSGANVLTF. In DNA form, the CDR3 reads TGTGCCAGACTCCGGGACAGGGGCTTCTGGGGGAGCTCTGGGGCCAACGTCCTGACTTTC.

This clone has more than one count but fewer than ten. One base separates it from a far larger clone, so it is likely a read error. Other DNA variants within this sample encode the same CDR3. This chain joins TRBV7-9 and TRBJ2-2; 7 nucleotides line up with TRBD1. This CDR3 has 16 amino acids. The junction had 11 bases not matched to a gene; V was cut back by 5 bases and J by 5 bases. Germline V gives CDR1 SEHNR, CDR2 FQNEAQ (reference sequence). The CDR3 sequence: CASSRPDRVGTGELFF. The CDR3 coding sequence is TGTGCCAGCAGCCGCCCAGACAGGGTAGGGACCGGGGAGCTGTTTTTT.

The J gene is TRBJ1-3, the V gene TRBV6-5, with no clear D. The CDR3 totals 13 residues. V was cut by 8 bases and J by 2 bases, with 10 bases left in between. From germline, CDR1 is MNHEY and CDR2 SVGAGI. The CDR3 DNA follows: TGTGCCAGCTCCACAGAGCCTGGAAACACCATATATTTT. Translation gives CASSTEPGNTIYF.

This clone occurred many times. V gene TRBV5-1 combines with J gene TRBJ2-3; no definite D call. Looked up from germline, CDR1 is SGHRS and CDR2 is YFSETQ. Trimming took 3 bases from V and 6 from J, leaving 8 bases between them. The CDR3 is made up of 12 amino acids. The chain's CDR3 is CASSSRIDTQYF. The DNA of the CDR3 is TGCGCCAGCAGCTCCCGTATCGATACGCAGTATTTT.

This clone showed up just a few times. This rearrangement joins TRBV5-1 to TRBJ1-1; D is unresolved. The CDR3 runs 13 residues. Germline V gene sequence: CDR1 SGHRS, CDR2 YFSETQ. V lost 1 base and J lost 2, with 6 bases in between. The CDR3 nucleotides are TGCGCCAGCAGCTTGTACATAAACACTGAAGCTTTCTTT. Protein sequence: CASSLYINTEAFF.

J is TRBJ2-1 and V is TRBV5-4; D might be TRBD1 (5 bases). CDR3 length: 15 amino acids. V gave up 0 bases and J gave up 7 bases, with 14 bases separating them. CDR1 SGHNT and CDR2 YYREEE come from the germline V gene (reference sequence). CDR3: CASSLGGGSRNEQFF. Written as DNA, the CDR3 is TGTGCCAGCAGCTTGGGGGGCGGTAGCCGGAATGAGCAGTTCTTC.

The rearrangement joins TRBV7-9 to TRBJ2-7; no clear D gene. Trimming removed 2 bases at V and 0 bases at J, with 8 bases between. The germline V gene has CDR1 SEHNR and CDR2 FQNEAQ (reference sequence). The CDR3 runs 14 residues. In nucleotides, the CDR3 is TGTGCCAGCAGCTTAAGGCAGGACTCCTACGAGCAGTACTTC. Translated, it gives CASSLRQDSYEQYF.

The rearrangement uses TRBV7-2 and TRBJ1-2, with 9 positions matching TRBD1. V was clipped by 5 bases and J by 4 bases; unmatched bases: 5. Germline V gene lookup returns CDR1 SGHTA and CDR2 FQGNSA. The CDR3 runs to 14 residues. The CDR3 loop is CASSKGQGGYGYTF. The CDR3 coding sequence is TGTGCCAGCAGCAAGGGACAGGGCGGCTATGGCTACACCTTC.

This chain connects TRBV4-1 to TRBJ1-5; possible D gene TRBD1, 6 bases. The V end lost 0 bases, the J end lost 6 bases, and 12 bases lay between the germline ends. CDR3 length equals 15 residues. Per the germline V gene, CDR1 is MGHRA and CDR2 is YSYEKL. In DNA form, the CDR3 reads TGCGCCAGCAGCCAAGACGCGGGGGCGGGTCAGCCCCAGCATTTT. As protein: CASSQDAGAGQPQHF.

This CDR3 reads CASTLIEGVKTQYF. CDR3 in DNA: TGTGCCAGCACCCTCATCGAGGGGGTGAAGACCCAGTACTTC. This chain joins TRBV7-9 and TRBJ2-5; possibly TRBD1 for D (6 bases). CDR3 size: 14 residues. Germline CDR1 and CDR2: SEHNR and FQNEAQ (reference sequence). The V and J ends lost 7 bases and 6 bases respectively, with 18 bases between them. Full variable domain (rest looked up from reference TRBV7-9 and TRBJ2-5): DTGVSQNPRHKITKRGQNVTFRCDPISEHNRLYWYRQTLGQGPEFLTYFQNEAQLEKSRLLSDRFSAERPKGSFSTLEIQRTEQGDSAMYLCASTLIEGVKTQYFGPGTRLLVL.

The rearrangement uses TRBV27 and TRBJ1-1; TRBD1 is a possible D gene (5 bases). V was clipped by 1 base and J by 5 bases, with 11 bases between them. In germline, CDR1 is MNHEY, CDR2 SMNVEV (reference sequence). This CDR3 spans 14 amino acids. The CDR3 reads CASSLWGVGTEAFF. The CDR3 bases are TGTGCCAGCAGTTTATGGGGCGTAGGAACTGAAGCTTTCTTT.

The J gene is TRBJ1-5, the V gene TRBV6-5; weak D call: TRBD1 (6 bases). The CDR3 sequence is 14 residues long. V lost 0 bases and J 5 bases, leaving 8 bases between the germline ends. Germline V gene sequence: CDR1 MNHEY, CDR2 SVGAGI. The CDR3 is CASSYSYRDQPQHF. CDR3 DNA sequence: TGTGCCAGCAGTTACTCGTACAGGGATCAGCCCCAGCATTTT.

V gene TRBV27 combines with J gene TRBJ1-2; maybe TRBD1 (5 bases). CDR1 and CDR2 from the germline V gene are MNHEY and SMNVEV (reference sequence). V was shortened by 6 bases and J by 7 bases, with 18 bases between the two germline ends. The CDR3 is 14 amino acids. CDR3 sequence (DNA): TGTGCCAGCAGCAAACCCGGGACGGCCGGTGGCTACACCTTC. This translates into CASSKPGTAGGYTF.

This clone has more than one count but fewer than ten. The chain combines TRBV27 with TRBJ2-5, with D possibly matching TRBD1 (6 bases). The CDR3 contains 13 residues. With 4 bases removed from V and 1 base from J, the gap between germline ends came to 7 bases. Germline CDR1 MNHEY, CDR2 SMNVEV (reference sequence). Here the CDR3 DNA reads TGTGCCAGCAGTTACAGGGCCCAAGAGACCCAGTACTTC. This encodes CASSYRAQETQYF.

The chain combines TRBV7-2 with TRBJ2-3; tentative D call: TRBD2 (7 bases). Germline V CDR1 and CDR2: SGHTA, FQGNSA. Trimming cost V 6 bases and J 5 bases, with 18 bases left between them. CDR3 length: 15 amino acids. The CDR3 DNA follows: TGTGCCAGCAGGCGTTGGCGGGGGCCTCTAGATACGCAGTATTTT. Protein sequence: CASRRWRGPLDTQYF. Looking up the rest from reference TRBV7-2 and TRBJ2-3 gives the full variable domain: GAGVSQSPSNKVTEKGKDVELRCDPISGHTALYWYRQSLGQGLEFLIYFQGNSAPDKSGLPSDRFSAERTGGSVSTLTIQRTQQEDSAVYLCASRRWRGPLDTQYFGPGTRLTVL.

The gene calls are TRBV28 and TRBJ2-3; D not resolved. The CDR3 loop spans 13 amino acids. Looked up from germline, CDR1 is MDHEN and CDR2 is SYDVKM. Trimming took off 3 bases at V and 2 bases at J, with 6 bases between the two ends. CDR3 coding DNA: TGTGCCAGCAGTTTCCCCCCCACAGATACGCAGTATTTT. Protein product: CASSFPPTDTQYF.

This chain links TRBV7-9 with TRBJ2-1; TRBD1 aligns across 9 bases. The junction had 8 bases not matched to a gene; V was cut back by 5 bases and J by 6 bases. The CDR3 totals 15 residues. The germline V gene encodes CDR1 SEHNR and CDR2 FQNEAQ (reference sequence). The CDR3 protein is CASSQGQGEGNEQFF. CDR3 in DNA: TGTGCCAGCAGCCAGGGACAGGGTGAAGGCAATGAGCAGTTCTTC.

The chain combines TRBV5-1 with TRBJ1-5; TRBD1 is a possible D gene (5 bases). Germline V gene sequence: CDR1 SGHRS, CDR2 YFSETQ. V was trimmed by 1 base and J by 3 bases, leaving 11 bases between them. The length of the CDR3 is 15 residues. CDR3 amino acids: CASSLIGAPNQPQHF. The CDR3 DNA follows: TGCGCCAGCAGCTTGATTGGGGCTCCCAATCAGCCCCAGCATTTT.

This sequence joins TRBV29-1 and TRBJ2-3; D gene unclear. The CDR3 runs 15 residues. Trimming removed 1 base at V and 6 bases at J, with 17 bases between. Germline V CDR1 and CDR2: SQVTM, ANQGSEA. The CDR3 bases are TGCAGCGTTGAAGGAGGACCACGATTGGCGGATACGCAGTATTTT. Its protein is CSVEGGPRLADTQYF.

The chain links TRBV5-4 to TRBJ2-7; a possible D gene is TRBD2 (5 bases). V was shortened by 4 bases and J by 1 base, with 15 bases between the two germline ends. Per the germline V gene, CDR1 is SGHNT and CDR2 is YYREEE (reference sequence). This CDR3 has 15 amino acids. The CDR3 sequence is CASSPKSGLSYEQYF. In DNA form, the CDR3 reads TGTGCCAGCAGCCCAAAGTCGGGGTTGTCCTACGAGCAGTACTTC.